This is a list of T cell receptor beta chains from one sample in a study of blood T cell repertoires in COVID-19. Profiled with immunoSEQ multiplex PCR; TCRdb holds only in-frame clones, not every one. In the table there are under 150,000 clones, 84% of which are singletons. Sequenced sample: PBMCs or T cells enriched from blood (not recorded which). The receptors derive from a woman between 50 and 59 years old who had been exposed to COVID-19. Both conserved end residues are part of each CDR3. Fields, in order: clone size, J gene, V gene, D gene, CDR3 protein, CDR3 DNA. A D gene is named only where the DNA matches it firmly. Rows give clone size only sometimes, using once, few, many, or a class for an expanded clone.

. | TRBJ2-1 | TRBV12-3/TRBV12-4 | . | CASSSGRLQFF | TGTGCCAGCAGTTCAGGCCGTTTGCAGTTCTTC
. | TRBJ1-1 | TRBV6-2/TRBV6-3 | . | CASSYTGEAFF | TGTGCCAGCAGTTACACCGGTGAAGCTTTCTTT
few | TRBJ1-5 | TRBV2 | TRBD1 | CASRQGANQPQHF | TGTGCCAGCAGACAGGGGGCTAATCAGCCCCAGCATTTT
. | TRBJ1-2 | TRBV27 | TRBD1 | CASSYRQGPSGYTF | TGTGCCAGCAGTTACCGACAGGGACCTAGTGGCTACACCTTC
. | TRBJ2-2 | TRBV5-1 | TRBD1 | CASSLALQGIGGELFF | TGCGCCAGCAGCTTGGCCTTACAGGGGATTGGCGGGGAGCTGTTTTTT
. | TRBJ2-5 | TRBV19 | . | CASSVSRQSSQETQYF | TGTGCCAGTAGTGTCTCCAGGCAATCTTCCCAAGAGACCCAGTACTTC
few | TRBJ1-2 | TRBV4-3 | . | CASSQAHRTLRANYGYTF | TGCGCCAGCAGCCAAGCTCATCGGACCTTGAGGGCTAACTATGGCTACACCTTC
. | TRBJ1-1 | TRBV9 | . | CASSEGPGEITGTEAFF | TGTGCCAGCAGCGAGGGTCCGGGGGAAATCACTGGAACTGAAGCTTTCTTT
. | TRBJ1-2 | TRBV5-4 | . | CASSLGQLYGYTF | TGTGCCAGCAGCTTGGGACAGCTCTATGGCTACACCTTC
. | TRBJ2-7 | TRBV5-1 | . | CASSSDTRYEQYF | TGCGCCAGCAGTTCAGACACCCGCTACGAGCAGTACTTC
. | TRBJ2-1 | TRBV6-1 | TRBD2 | CASSEGLAGGNEQFF | TGTGCCAGCAGTGAAGGACTAGCGGGGGGGAATGAGCAGTTCTTC
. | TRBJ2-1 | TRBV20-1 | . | CSARRQIEQFF | TGCAGTGCTAGAAGACAGATTGAGCAGTTCTTC
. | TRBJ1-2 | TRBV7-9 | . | CASSKHPSNYGYTF | TGTGCCAGCAGCAAACACCCGTCCAACTATGGCTACACCTTC
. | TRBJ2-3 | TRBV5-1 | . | CASSLFGERTDTQYF | TGCGCCAGCAGCTTGTTTGGGGAGAGGACAGATACGCAGTATTTT
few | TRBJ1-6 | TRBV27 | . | CASSFRDYSPLHF | TGTGCCAGCAGTTTCAGGGATTATTCACCCCTCCACTTT
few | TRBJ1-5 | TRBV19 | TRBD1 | CASKEGATDDQPQHF | TGTGCCAGCAAAGAGGGGGCGACAGATGATCAGCCCCAGCATTTT
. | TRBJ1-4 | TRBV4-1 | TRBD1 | CASSHPKVGTGDPSGEKLFF | TGCGCCAGCAGCCATCCAAAGGTTGGGACAGGGGATCCGTCTGGTGAAAAACTGTTTTTT
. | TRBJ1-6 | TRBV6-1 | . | CASSGGPLGSYNSPLHF | TGTGCCAGCAGTGGGGGCCCGCTGGGCTCCTATAATTCACCCCTCCACTTT
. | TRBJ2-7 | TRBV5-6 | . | CASSALTGTGEQYF | TGTGCCAGCAGCGCTCTGACAGGGACTGGTGAGCAGTACTTC
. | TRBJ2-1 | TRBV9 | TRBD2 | CASSVDRVSGRARDEQFF | TGTGCCAGCAGCGTAGATCGAGTTTCCGGGAGGGCCCGGGATGAGCAGTTCTTC
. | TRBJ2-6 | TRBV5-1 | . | CASSLGAPGANVLTF | TGCGCCAGCAGCTTAGGGGCCCCTGGGGCCAACGTCCTGACTTTC
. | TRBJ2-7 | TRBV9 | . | CASSVGTVSSYEQYF | TGTGCCAGCAGCGTGGGCACTGTGAGCTCCTACGAGCAGTACTTC
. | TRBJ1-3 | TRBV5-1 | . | CASSSPPGNTIYF | TGCGCCAGCAGCTCCCCTCCCGGAAACACCATATATTTT
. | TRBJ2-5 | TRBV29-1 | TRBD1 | CSVDSGGETQYF | TGCAGCGTTGATTCAGGGGGAGAGACCCAGTACTTC
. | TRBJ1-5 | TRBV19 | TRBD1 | CASTNPGTGLSNQPQHF | TGTGCCAGTACAAACCCCGGGACAGGCCTTAGCAATCAGCCCCAGCATTTT
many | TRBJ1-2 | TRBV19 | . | CASSMAGYGYTF | TGTGCCAGTAGTATGGCTGGCTATGGCTACACCTTC
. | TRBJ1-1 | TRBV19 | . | CASSIPGTEAFF | TGTGCCAGTAGTATTCCCGGCACTGAAGCTTTCTTT